This entry is about one TCR beta chain. Its antigen remains unidentified. The CDR3 spans 15 residues. The J segment lost 7 bases and the V segment lost 4 bases, leaving 10 bases of the junction unmatched. Germline V lookup: CDR1 MNHEY, CDR2 SMNVEV (reference sequence). Method: immunoSEQ multiplex PCR; TCRdb's copy keeps in-frame clones and lacks some. The data show around 38,000 clones, about 88% seen once. The sample's time point: peripheral blood 6 weeks after treatment start. Metastatic or locally advanced urothelial carcinoma was present in the patients. These data originate in a study of PD-L1 blockade in urothelial cancer. Overall study: Study patients had been treated with 0 to 3 previous chemotherapy regimens. The researchers analyzed blood 3 weeks (second dose) and 6 weeks after treatment start.

Whole-study findings and limits: Tumor-associated blood clones were expanded more by durable-benefit patients at 3 weeks.

The clonotype originates from a man aged 55-75 years with urothelial cancer. Specimen: PBMCs, collected around atezolizumab (anti-PD-L1) treatment. The chain links TRBV27 to TRBJ2-7; 10 bases are shared with TRBD2. The CDR3 is CASSSPAGGSQEQYF. In nucleotides, the CDR3 is TGTGCCAGCAGTTCCCCAGCGGGAGGGAGTCAGGAGCAGTACTTC.